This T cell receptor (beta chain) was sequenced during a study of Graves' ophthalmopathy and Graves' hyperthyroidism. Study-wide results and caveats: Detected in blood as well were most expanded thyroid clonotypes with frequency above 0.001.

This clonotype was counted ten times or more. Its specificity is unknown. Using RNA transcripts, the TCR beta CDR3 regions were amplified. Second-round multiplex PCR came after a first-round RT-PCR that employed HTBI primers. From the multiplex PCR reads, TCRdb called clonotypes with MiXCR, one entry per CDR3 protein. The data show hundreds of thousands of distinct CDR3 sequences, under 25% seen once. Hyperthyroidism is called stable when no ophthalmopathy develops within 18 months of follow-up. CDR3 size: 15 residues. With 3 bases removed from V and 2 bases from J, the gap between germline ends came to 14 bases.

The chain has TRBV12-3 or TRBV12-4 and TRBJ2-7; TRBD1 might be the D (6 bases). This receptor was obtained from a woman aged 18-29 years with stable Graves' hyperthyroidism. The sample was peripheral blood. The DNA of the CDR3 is TGTGCCAGCAGTTTTACAGCCGGACAGACCTACGAGCAGTACTTC. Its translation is CASSFTAGQTYEQYF.